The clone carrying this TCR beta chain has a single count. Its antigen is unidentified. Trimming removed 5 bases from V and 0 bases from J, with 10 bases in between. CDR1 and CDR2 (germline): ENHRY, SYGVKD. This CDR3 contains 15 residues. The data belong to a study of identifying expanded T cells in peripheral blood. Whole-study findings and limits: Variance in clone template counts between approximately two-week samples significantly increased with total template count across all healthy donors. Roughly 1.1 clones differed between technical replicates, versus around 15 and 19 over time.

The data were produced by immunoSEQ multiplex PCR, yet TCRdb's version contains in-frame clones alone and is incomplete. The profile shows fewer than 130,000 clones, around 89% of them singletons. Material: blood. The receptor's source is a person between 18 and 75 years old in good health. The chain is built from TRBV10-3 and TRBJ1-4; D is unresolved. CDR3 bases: TGTGCCATCAGTCAGACCGAGGCAACTAATGAAAAACTGTTTTTT. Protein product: CAISQTEATNEKLFF.